The 30 T cell receptor beta chains below come from one sample, sequenced in a study of blood T cell repertoires in COVID-19. Measured with immunoSEQ multiplex PCR; TCRdb has only the in-frame clones, and not every one. The repertoire consists of more than 110,000 clones, with roughly 91% occurring once and the leading ten covering under 3%. The sample taken for sequencing was peripheral blood. The receptors stem from a man between 60 and 75 years old with active or convalescent COVID-19.

The chain has TRBV6-5 and TRBJ2-5; 7 positions match TRBD2. Germline CDR1 MNHEY, CDR2 SVGAGI. The CDR3 covers 14 residues. Germline trimming cut 5 bases from V and 2 bases from J; bases unmatched to any gene: 5. The CDR3 sequence: CASSRLAGQETQYF. CDR3 nucleotides: TGTGCCAGCAGTCGACTAGCAGGACAAGAGACCCAGTACTTC.

This chain joins TRBV9 and TRBJ2-3, with 13 positions matching TRBD2. Germline V CDR1 and CDR2: SGDLS, YYNGEE. V lost 5 bases to trimming and J lost 4 bases; unmatched junction nucleotides: 4. The CDR3 is made up of 15 amino acids. This chain's CDR3 is CASSRTSGRPDTQYF. For the CDR3, the DNA is TGTGCCAGCAGTCGGACTAGCGGGAGACCAGATACGCAGTATTTT. Filled out from reference TRBV9 and TRBJ2-3, the complete variable domain reads DSGVTQTPKHLITATGQRVTLRCSPRSGDLSVYWYQQSLDQGLQFLIQYYNGEERAKGNILERFSAQQFPDLHSELNLSSLELGDSALYFCASSRTSGRPDTQYFGPGTRLTVL.

The rearrangement joins TRBV27 to TRBJ1-6; D might be TRBD1 (6 bases). The CDR3 consists of 14 residues. Germline values: CDR1 MNHEY, CDR2 SMNVEV (reference sequence). The V gene lost 6 bases and the J gene lost 7 bases, with 13 bases spanning the gap. The CDR3: CASRTTGWNSPLHF. CDR3 bases: TGTGCCAGCAGGACGACAGGATGGAATTCACCCCTCCACTTT.

The chain recombines TRBV12-3 or TRBV12-4 with TRBJ2-5; tentatively, D is TRBD2 (5 bases). This CDR3 has 13 residues. With 5 bases removed from V and 5 bases from J, the gap between germline ends came to 12 bases. CDR3 nucleotides: TGTGCCAGCAGTGATAGTGGGGAGGAGACCCAGTACTTC. Translating it yields CASSDSGEETQYF.

The V gene is TRBV6-5, the J gene TRBJ1-5; D is ambiguous. The CDR3 consists of 13 residues. Deletions cut 5 bases from V and 4 bases from J, with 9 bases between. Germline loops: CDR1 MNHEY, CDR2 SVGAGI. This CDR3 reads CASSKTGNQPQHF. The CDR3 DNA follows: TGTGCCAGCAGTAAAACGGGGAATCAGCCCCAGCATTTT.

This chain uses TRBV27 with TRBJ1-5; D call uncertain. The V end was cut by 4 bases, the J end by 6 bases, with 16 bases between. Germline V CDR1 and CDR2: MNHEY, SMNVEV (reference sequence). The CDR3 extends over 15 amino acids. CDR3 amino acids: CASSSLPGISQPQHF. The CDR3 region has the DNA TGTGCCAGCAGTTCACTTCCAGGTATTAGTCAGCCCCAGCATTTT.

The chain is built from TRBV5-4 and TRBJ2-5; the D gene is possibly TRBD2 (6 bases). The germline V gene encodes CDR1 SGHNT and CDR2 YYREEE (reference sequence). The CDR3 runs 15 residues. Trimming left V 5 bases short and J 1 base short, with 15 bases between. CDR3 coding DNA: TGTGCCAGCAGGTCAGGTGGGGAGGCCCAAGAGACCCAGTACTTC. This codes for CASRSGGEAQETQYF.

Comment on this clone: One junction end disagrees with the germline gene, perhaps due to a read error. V gene TRBV29-1 combines with J gene TRBJ2-3; 11 bases map to TRBD2. CDR1 is SQVTM and CDR2 is ANQGSEA in the germline V gene. This CDR3 is built from 14 residues. This chain's CDR3 is CSVDSGRATNTQYF. As DNA, the CDR3 is TGCAGCGTTGATAGCGGGAGGGCCACAAATACGCAGTATTTT.

This chain links TRBV3-1 (or the pseudogene TRBV3-2) with TRBJ2-6; TRBD1 aligns across 12 bases. Germline-derived CDR1 and CDR2 are LGHDT and YNNKEL (reference sequence). With 2 bases clipped from V and 1 base from J, the junction kept 12 bases outside the gene matches. The CDR3 extends over 21 amino acids. CDR3 DNA: TGTGCCAGCAGCCAACACTTGGGACAGGGGGCTCCCTCATCTGGGGCCAACGTCCTGACTTTC. Encoded protein: CASSQHLGQGAPSSGANVLTF.

The J gene is TRBJ1-1, the V gene TRBV3-1 (or the pseudogene TRBV3-2), with D tentatively TRBD1 (5 bases). Germline CDR1 is LGHDT and CDR2 is YNNKEL (reference sequence). V gave up 4 bases and J gave up 5 bases, with 17 bases separating them. The CDR3 is 15 residues long. CDR3 DNA: TGTGCCAGCAGCCTAGACCCAGCGGAGGGGACTGAAGCTTTCTTT. The encoded protein is CASSLDPAEGTEAFF.

This chain links TRBV18 with TRBJ2-2, with TRBD2 identical over 9 bases. The germline V gene encodes CDR1 KGHSH and CDR2 LQKENI. The length of the CDR3 is 16 residues. The V segment lost 2 bases and the J segment 1 base; nucleotides outside the gene matches: 2. The CDR3 region is CASSPSGGKNTGELFF. The CDR3 DNA reads TGTGCCAGCTCACCAAGCGGGGGGAAGAACACCGGGGAGCTGTTTTTT.

The CDR3 protein is CAWTPRGGGAADTQYF. The CDR3 DNA follows: TGTGCCTGGACACCGAGGGGCGGGGGGGCCGCAGATACGCAGTATTTT. The V call is TRBV30, the J call TRBJ2-3, with 9 positions matching TRBD2. The junction had 12 bases not matched to a gene; V was cut back by 4 bases and J by 4 bases. The CDR3 has 16 residues. Per germline, CDR1 GTSNPN and CDR2 SVGIG (reference sequence).

This clone was observed a handful of times. This rearrangement joins TRBV28 to TRBJ2-7; 9 bases are shared with TRBD2. The V and J ends lost 5 bases and 7 bases, in that order; junction bases with no gene match: 15. Germline assignment: CDR1 MDHEN and CDR2 SYDVKM. The CDR3 covers 16 residues. CDR3 sequence (DNA): TGTGCCAGCAGTCCCCAAGTTCTAGCGGGACTGGGGGAGCAGTACTTC. This gives the protein CASSPQVLAGLGEQYF.

V usage is TRBV10-3 and J usage is TRBJ2-3; 9 bases fit TRBD1. Germline CDR1 and CDR2: ENHRY and SYGVKD. Trimming at V came to 6 bases and at J to 4 bases, leaving 5 bases not matched to a gene. The CDR3 covers 14 residues. CDR3 amino acids: CAISNRGLPDTQYF. For the CDR3, the DNA is TGTGCCATCAGCAACAGGGGGCTCCCAGATACGCAGTATTTT.

The V gene is TRBV7-9, the J gene TRBJ2-7; D may be TRBD1 (5 bases). CDR1 is SEHNR and CDR2 is FQNEAQ in the germline V gene (reference sequence). This CDR3 region has 12 residues. Between the trimmed V and J ends, which lost 7 bases and 6 bases, there was a span of 13 bases. The CDR3 coding sequence is TGTGCCAGCAACAACCTGGGGCTCGAGCAGTACTTC. The encoded protein is CASNNLGLEQYF.

This rearrangement joins TRBV11-3 to TRBJ2-7; 7 nucleotides align to TRBD1. The CDR3 contains 17 residues. CDR1 SGHNT and CDR2 YENEEA come from the germline V gene. V shed 6 bases and J 3 bases; nucleotides not matched to a gene: 17. This CDR3 reads CASRLDRAPPNIYEQYF. DNA of the CDR3: TGTGCCAGCAGGCTTGACAGGGCCCCACCCAACATCTACGAGCAGTACTTC. Combining the CDR3 with reference TRBV11-3 and TRBJ2-7 gives the whole variable domain EAGVVQSPRYKIIEKKQPVAFWCNPISGHNTLYWYLQNLGQGPELLIRYENEEAVDDSQLPKDRFSAERLKGVDSTLKIQPAELGDSAVYLCASRLDRAPPNIYEQYFGPGTRLTVT.

The genes are TRBV29-1 and TRBJ1-2, with 7 bases lining up with TRBD1. This CDR3 has 14 residues. V gave up 7 bases and J gave up 1 base; unmatched junction bases: 9. The V gene's germline CDR1 is SQVTM and CDR2 ANQGSEA. The DNA of the CDR3 is TGCAGCGCCGTCCGGGACAGTTATAACTATGGCTACACCTTC. Residues: CSAVRDSYNYGYTF.

The chain carries TRBV28 and TRBJ1-2; a possible D gene is TRBD1 (5 bases). The CDR3 has 12 residues. Germline CDR1 is MDHEN and CDR2 is SYDVKM. V lost 3 bases and J lost 5, with 7 bases in between. The CDR3 nucleotides are TGTGCCAGCAGTTTCAGGGTTTATGGCTACACCTTC. Translation gives CASSFRVYGYTF.

In its sample, this clone was seen a few times. The genes are TRBV6-5 and TRBJ1-1; a possible D gene is TRBD1 (5 bases). This CDR3 contains 13 residues. Trimming shortened V by 7 bases and J by 1 base, and 10 bases separated the two germline ends. Germline assignment: CDR1 MNHEY and CDR2 SVGAGI. The CDR3 region is CASTDGQNTEAFF. DNA of the CDR3: TGTGCCAGCACCGATGGACAGAACACTGAAGCTTTCTTT.

The V call is TRBV19, the J call TRBJ1-1; 7 positions match TRBD1. The CDR3 contains 15 residues. V dropped 2 bases and J dropped 4; count of bases not matched to a gene: 7. Germline loops: CDR1 LNHDA, CDR2 SQIVND (reference sequence). The CDR3 loop is CASSIRQGFGTEAFF. In DNA form, the CDR3 reads TGTGCCAGTAGTATAAGACAGGGTTTCGGCACTGAAGCTTTCTTT.

This sequence joins TRBV24-1 and TRBJ2-1, with 15 bases that match TRBD2. Germline lookup yields CDR1 KGHDR and CDR2 SFDVKD. The CDR3 covers 18 residues. V lost 3 bases and J lost 4; bases outside the gene matches: 6. CDR3 bases: TGTGCCACCAGTGATAGGACTAGCGGGGGGGGAGTTTACAATGAGCAGTTCTTC. It codes for CATSDRTSGGGVYNEQFF.

This chain connects TRBV7-2 to TRBJ2-2, with a weak D call TRBD1 (6 bases). Germline V lookup: CDR1 SGHTA, CDR2 FQGNSA. The CDR3 runs 16 residues. The ends were cut back, 3 bases at V and 4 bases at J, with 15 bases in the middle. The CDR3 protein is CASSFLQGRSTGELFF. CDR3 coding DNA: TGTGCCAGCAGCTTTTTACAGGGCAGAAGCACCGGGGAGCTGTTTTTT. The variable domain in full, completed from reference TRBV7-2 and TRBJ2-2, reads GAGVSQSPSNKVTEKGKDVELRCDPISGHTALYWYRQSLGQGLEFLIYFQGNSAPDKSGLPSDRFSAERTGGSVSTLTIQRTQQEDSAVYLCASSFLQGRSTGELFFGEGSRLTVL.

The rearrangement uses TRBV30 and TRBJ1-4; D remains unclear. The CDR3 has 14 residues. Germline V gives CDR1 GTSNPN, CDR2 SVGIG (reference sequence). V lost 1 base and J lost 5, with 11 bases in between. CDR3 loop: CAWSDGGPNEKLFF. CDR3 coding DNA: TGTGCCTGGAGTGATGGAGGGCCCAATGAAAAACTGTTTTTT.

The genes are TRBV30 and TRBJ1-1; D unclear. V lost 0 bases and J 1 base, leaving 15 bases between the germline ends. The germline V gene has CDR1 GTSNPN and CDR2 SVGIG (reference sequence). The CDR3 runs 16 residues. CDR3 loop: CAWSVLGKSWNTEAFF. The DNA of the CDR3 is TGTGCCTGGAGTGTACTCGGGAAATCTTGGAACACTGAAGCTTTCTTT.

The chain has TRBV7-9 and TRBJ1-2, with TRBD1 as a possible D gene (6 bases). Germline V CDR1 and CDR2: SEHNR, FQNEAQ (reference sequence). The V end lost 5 bases, the J end lost 4 bases, and 11 bases lay between the germline ends. The CDR3 is 13 amino acids. Here the CDR3 reads CASSHTGSYGYTF. The DNA for the CDR3 is TGTGCCAGCAGCCATACAGGGAGCTATGGCTACACCTTC.

The rearrangement uses TRBV18 and TRBJ1-4, with D hard to call. This CDR3 is built from 15 residues. Trimming pared 6 bases from V and 4 bases from J, leaving 15 bases between. The V gene's germline CDR1 is KGHSH and CDR2 LQKENI. The CDR3 here is CASSPQQAINEKLFF. In nucleotides, the CDR3 is TGTGCCAGCTCTCCCCAGCAGGCGATTAATGAAAAACTGTTTTTT.

V gene TRBV4-2 combines with J gene TRBJ1-2, with D unresolved. CDR3 length: 16 amino acids. Germline V gives CDR1 LGHNA, CDR2 YNFKEQ. Trimming cost V 0 bases and J 2 bases, with 13 bases left between them. The CDR3 protein is CASSQDLSFSNYGYTF. The CDR3 coding sequence is TGTGCCAGCAGCCAAGATCTGAGTTTTTCGAACTATGGCTACACCTTC.

The J gene is TRBJ1-3, the V gene TRBV7-9; possibly TRBD1 for D (5 bases). The V end was cut by 3 bases, the J end by 4 bases, with 16 bases between. CDR1 is SEHNR and CDR2 is FQNEAQ in the germline V gene (reference sequence). The CDR3 loop spans 16 amino acids. CDR3 sequence (DNA): TGTGCCAGCAGCTTCGGTTGGGGCGCGACCGGAAACACCATATATTTT. It translates to CASSFGWGATGNTIYF.

This clone was found once. V is TRBV12-1 and J is TRBJ1-3; the D call TRBD1 from the table was never checked on the DNA. TRBV12-1 is labeled a pseudogene. The CDR3 spans 14 residues. The CDR3 here is CASSPRGTGNTIYF. CDR3 nucleotides: TGTGCCAGCAGCCCAAGGGGGACTGGAAACACCATATATTTT.

The chain uses TRBV6-5 and TRBJ1-2; possibly TRBD1 for D (6 bases). Germline V CDR1 and CDR2: MNHEY, SVGAGI. The CDR3 has 14 amino acids. The germline V and J ends were trimmed by 7 bases and 3 bases, with 15 bases remaining between them. In DNA, the CDR3 is TGTGCCAGCAATAAACAGGGAGCTTACTATGGCTACACCTTC. This codes for CASNKQGAYYGYTF.